Reported below is one T cell receptor beta chain. Per the study methods: Reference gene primers were amplified, and this amplification served to estimate nucleated cell counts. Here immunoSEQ multiplex PCR was the method, and the copy in TCRdb shows in-frame clones only, minus some. V, J and clone size derive from that table, while D and trimming were established from the DNA sequence. The sample records roughly 60,000 clones, roughly 92% being singletons. The CDR3 is 13 amino acids. V was cut by 0 bases and J by 9 bases, with 10 bases left in between. Germline V gene sequence: CDR1 SGHKS, CDR2 YYEKEE (reference sequence). This entry belongs to a study of blood T cell repertoires in COVID-19.

The sequence was collected from a human donor in a cohort sampled during active COVID-19. The sample consisted of peripheral blood. This chain links TRBV5-5 with TRBJ1-3; D is uncertain. CDR3 region: CASSLGGGRTIYF. For the CDR3, the DNA is TGTGCCAGCAGCTTGGGAGGAGGTCGCACCATATATTTT.